A single sample is the source of the 15 T cell receptor beta chains below, sequenced in a study of metastatic and nonmetastatic thyroid tumors. Thyroid surgery was preceded by no treatment in any patient. Via MiXCR, TCRdb re-called the PCR reads. This sample yields 45,000 or so clones, of which 15% to 20% are seen a single time; about 20% belongs to the top ten. The sample consisted of blood. These receptors all stem from a female donor with papillary thyroid cancer or a benign thyroid nodule (not recorded which). Some clones in this sample may be carry-over from other donors' samples.

This clone showed up many times. CDR3 nucleotides: TGTGCCTGGGGAGCGAGGGGGGCGGTGGCTGGGGCCAACGTCCTGACTTTC. Amino acids: CAWGARGAVAGANVLTF. J is TRBJ2-6 and V is TRBV30; D might be TRBD1 or TRBD2, each matching 6 bases. Germline V CDR1 and CDR2: GTSNPN, SVGIG (reference sequence). Trimming shortened V by 5 bases and J by 2 bases, and 19 bases separated the two germline ends. CDR3 length: 17 residues.

Ten or more counts support this clone. The genes are TRBV5-1 and TRBJ2-1; the D gene is possibly TRBD1 (6 bases). Trimming cost V 2 bases and J 1 base, with 10 bases left between them. The CDR3 is 15 amino acids. The germline gives CDR1 SGHRS, CDR2 YFSETQ. Here the CDR3 DNA reads TGCGCCAGCAGCTTAGGGACACAATCCTACAATGAGCAGTTCTTC. Protein sequence: CASSLGTQSYNEQFF.

As concerns this clone: Being one base from a much bigger clone, this may be a read error. The J gene is TRBJ2-1, the V gene TRBV29-1; 8 bases are shared with TRBD2. Germline CDR1 and CDR2: SQVTM and ANQGSEA. This CDR3 comprises 16 residues. For the CDR3, the DNA is TGCAGCGCTGAAGGGGGTCGGGAGGGCCTCTACAATGAGCAGTTCTTC. Protein product: CSAEGGREGLYNEQFF.

The chain joins TRBV19 to TRBJ2-1; no reliable D call. The CDR3 consists of 16 residues. Germline CDR1 and CDR2: LNHDA and SQIVND (reference sequence). V was clipped by 6 bases and J by 0 bases, with 15 bases between them. DNA for the CDR3: TGTGCCAGTAGCCATAGCTTGGTGGGCTCCTACAATGAGCAGTTCTTC. This translates into CASSHSLVGSYNEQFF.

This clone counts as medium-sized. J is TRBJ2-3 and V is TRBV6-1, with 8 bases matching TRBD2. CDR1 is MNHNS and CDR2 is SASEGT in the germline V gene. V dropped 4 bases and J dropped 6; count of bases not matched to a gene: 9. The CDR3 totals 15 residues. CDR3 region: CASSGGSGKGDTQYF. Here the CDR3 DNA reads TGTGCCAGCAGTGGGGGTAGCGGGAAGGGTGATACGCAGTATTTT.

About this clone: Relative to the germline gene, one junction end is altered; a read error may explain this. The V call is TRBV6-5, the J call TRBJ2-2; D may be TRBD2 (6 bases). The CDR3 length is 15 residues. Germline assignment: CDR1 MNHEY and CDR2 SVGAGI. The CDR3 protein is CASSYSRERAGDVGF. The CDR3 DNA reads as TGTGCCAGCAGTTACTCACGGGAGCGGGCCGGGGATGTGGGTTTT.

This chain uses TRBV5-1 with TRBJ2-7, with TRBD1 matching 7 bases. Unmatched junction bases numbered 10, after V lost 4 bases and J lost 3 bases. The germline CDR1 and CDR2 sequences are SGHRS and YFSETQ. This CDR3 has 15 residues. The CDR3 nucleotides are TGCGCCAGCAGCCCAGAACCGGGGACAGTCTACGAGCAGTACTTC. As protein: CASSPEPGTVYEQYF.

This clone has ten or more counts. The chain joins TRBV12-3 or TRBV12-4 to TRBJ2-7, with TRBD2 matching over 10 bases. The junction had 13 bases not matched to a gene; V was cut back by 5 bases and J by 6 bases. The CDR3 length is 16 residues. This CDR3 reads CASSHGTSDFRSEQYF. Written as DNA, the CDR3 is TGTGCCAGCAGTCACGGGACTAGCGATTTCAGAAGCGAGCAGTACTTC.

The sample holds many counts of this clone. The V call is TRBV24-1, the J call TRBJ1-2; 9 bases line up with TRBD1. CDR1 is KGHDR and CDR2 is SFDVKD in the germline V gene. V lost 5 bases and J lost 6; bases outside the gene matches: 12. The CDR3 sequence is 16 residues long. This CDR3 reads CATSGVQGAAVDGYTF. The CDR3, as DNA: TGTGCCACCAGTGGTGTACAGGGGGCGGCGGTCGATGGCTACACCTTC.

This clone has a count of ten or more. The chain recombines TRBV2 with TRBJ2-1; TRBD2 agrees at 11 bases. The CDR3 length is 16 residues. Germline-derived CDR1 and CDR2 are SNHLY and FYNNEI. The junction had 10 bases not matched to a gene; V was cut back by 6 bases and J by 6 bases. CDR3 residues: CASRAAGTSGSNEQFF. The CDR3 nucleotides read TGTGCCAGCAGGGCCGCCGGGACTAGCGGCTCCAATGAGCAGTTCTTC.

This clone was detected ten times or more. The V and J genes are TRBV2 and TRBJ1-4; TRBD1 is a possible D gene (5 bases). Between the trimmed V and J ends, which lost 8 bases and 8 bases, there was a span of 15 bases. CDR1 is SNHLY, CDR2 FYNNEI, per germline. This CDR3 comprises 13 residues. For the CDR3, the DNA is TGTGCCAGCTGGTGGGGGGTTGGAGAAAAACTGTTTTTT. Its protein is CASWWGVGEKLFF.

The CDR3: CAIIQPGQGVTIYF. The CDR3 region has the DNA TGTGCCATCATTCAACCGGGACAGGGAGTAACCATATATTTT. The chain is built from TRBV10-3 and TRBJ1-3, with 9 bases fitting TRBD1. The germline V gene has CDR1 ENHRY and CDR2 SYGVKD. CDR3 length: 14 amino acids. Trimming cost V 7 bases and J 10 bases; bases outside gene matches: 11.

This clone was seen at least ten times. The chain employs TRBV27 and TRBJ2-5, with D maybe TRBD2 (7 bases). Per the germline V gene, CDR1 is MNHEY and CDR2 is SMNVEV (reference sequence). Trimming removed 6 bases from V and 9 bases from J, with 20 bases in between. The CDR3 consists of 14 residues. The CDR3 is CASSRRGGGRPQYF. In DNA form, the CDR3 reads TGTGCCAGCAGCCGAAGGGGGGGAGGGAGACCCCAGTACTTC.

This clone was counted many times. This rearrangement joins TRBV6-6 to TRBJ2-3; 9 positions match TRBD2. There are 20 residues in the CDR3. The junction had 17 bases not matched to a gene; V was cut back by 2 bases and J by 2 bases. Germline V gene lookup returns CDR1 MNHNY and CDR2 SVGAGI (reference sequence). Written as DNA, the CDR3 is TGTGCCAGCAGTTACGCAGCCCAGGGGAGGCGGGAGGGGGACACAGATACGCAGTATTTT. Translating it yields CASSYAAQGRREGDTDTQYF.

The chain joins TRBV14 to TRBJ1-6, with D possibly TRBD1 on 5 matching bases. CDR1 SGHDN and CDR2 FVKESK come from the germline V gene. Trimming removed 4 bases at V and 9 bases at J, with 19 bases between. The CDR3 has 16 amino acids. This chain's CDR3 is CASSLGTGDLSSPLHF. The CDR3 DNA follows: TGTGCCAGCAGCCTCGGGACGGGGGACTTAAGTTCACCCCTCCACTTT.